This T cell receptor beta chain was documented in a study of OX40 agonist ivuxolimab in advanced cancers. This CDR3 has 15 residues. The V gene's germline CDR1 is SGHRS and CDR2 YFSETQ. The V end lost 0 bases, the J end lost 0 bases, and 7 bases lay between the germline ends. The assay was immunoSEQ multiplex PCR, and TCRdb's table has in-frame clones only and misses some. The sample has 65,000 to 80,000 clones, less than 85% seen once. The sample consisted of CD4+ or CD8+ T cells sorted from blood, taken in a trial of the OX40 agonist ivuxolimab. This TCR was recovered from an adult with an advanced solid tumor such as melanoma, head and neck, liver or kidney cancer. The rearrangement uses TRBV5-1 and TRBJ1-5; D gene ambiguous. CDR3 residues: CASSLAPGSNQPQHF. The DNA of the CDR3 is TGCGCCAGCAGCTTGGCCCCAGGTAGCAATCAGCCCCAGCATTTT.